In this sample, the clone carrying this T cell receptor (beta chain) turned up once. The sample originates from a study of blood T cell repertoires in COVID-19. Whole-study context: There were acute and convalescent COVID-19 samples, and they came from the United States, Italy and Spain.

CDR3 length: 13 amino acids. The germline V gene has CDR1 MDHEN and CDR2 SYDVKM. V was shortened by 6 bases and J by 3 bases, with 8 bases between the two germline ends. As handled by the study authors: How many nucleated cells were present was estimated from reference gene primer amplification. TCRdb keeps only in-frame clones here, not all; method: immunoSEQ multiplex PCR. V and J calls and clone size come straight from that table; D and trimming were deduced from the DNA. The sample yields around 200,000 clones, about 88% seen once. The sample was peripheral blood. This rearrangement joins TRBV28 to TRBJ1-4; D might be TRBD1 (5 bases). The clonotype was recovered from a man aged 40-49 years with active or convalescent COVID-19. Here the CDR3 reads CASSQTANEKLFF. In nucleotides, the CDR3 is TGTGCCAGCAGCCAGACAGCTAATGAAAAACTGTTTTTT.